This T cell receptor (beta chain) was observed in a study of T cell responses to AZD1222 COVID-19 vaccine. TCRdb's table, derived via immunoSEQ multiplex PCR, lists solely in-frame clones and lacks some. The data contain roughly 160,000 clones, 85% to 90% of them singletons. Germline V gene data show CDR1 as SGHRS and CDR2 as YFSETQ. V was clipped by 4 bases and J by 6 bases; unmatched bases: 3. The CDR3 length is 14 residues. This sequence joins TRBV5-1 and TRBJ2-2; 10 nucleotides agree with TRBD1. The clonotype was recovered from an adult in good health. The sample consisted of peripheral blood, taken on day 0 of AZD1222 vaccination. The CDR3 coding sequence is TGCGCCAGCAGCGGACAGGGGGTCCCCGGGGAGCTGTTTTTT. Translation: CASSGQGVPGELFF.